A single sample is the source of the 30 T cell receptor beta chains below, sequenced in a study of human T cells and chemical hapten exposure. As for time point: patch test 2, 6 weeks after DPC sensitization. As for treatment: therapeutic diphenylcyclopropenone sensitization with weekly scalp DPC. TCRdb recomputed calls from the RACE reads with MiXCR, one row per CDR3 protein. The data show about 54,000 distinct CDR3 sequences, about a tenth seen once. Here the sequenced sample was whole blood, taken in connection with sensitization to the hapten diphenylcyclopropenone (DPC). The source is a woman aged 50 to 60 with alopecia areata. Some clones in this sample may be carry-over from other donors' samples.

This clonotype occurred many times. The chain carries TRBV20-1 and TRBJ1-5; D is possibly TRBD1 (5 bases). The CDR3 runs to 14 residues. Trimming shortened V by 0 bases and J by 7 bases, and 13 bases separated the two germline ends. Germline V gene lookup returns CDR1 DFQATT and CDR2 SNEGSKA (reference sequence). The CDR3 sequence is CSARDPAGRQPQHF. In DNA, the CDR3 is TGCAGTGCTAGAGATCCGGCAGGGAGACAGCCCCAGCATTTT.

This clonotype was seen many times. The rearrangement joins TRBV6-2 or TRBV6-3 to TRBJ1-2, with D hard to call. This CDR3 has 14 residues. Germline V gives CDR1 MNHEY, CDR2 SVGEGT. V dropped 4 bases and J dropped 0 bases, with 9 bases sitting between them. CDR3: CASSFRQANYGYTF. DNA for the CDR3: TGTGCCAGCAGTTTCAGGCAAGCTAACTATGGCTACACCTTC.

This chain links TRBV6-5 with TRBJ2-7; D uncertain. V gave up 0 bases and J gave up 3 bases, with 6 bases separating them. The CDR3 has 13 residues. Germline CDR1 reads MNHEY; CDR2 reads SVGAGI. CDR3 region: CASSYSVSYEQYF. CDR3 in DNA: TGTGCCAGCAGTTACTCCGTCAGCTACGAGCAGTACTTC.

In this sample, this clonotype turned up many times. The chain employs TRBV5-1 and TRBJ2-3; D gene unclear. With 4 bases removed from V and 2 bases from J, the gap between germline ends came to 11 bases. The CDR3 spans 14 residues. Germline assignment: CDR1 SGHRS and CDR2 YFSETQ. The CDR3 DNA sequence: TGCGCCAGCAGCCCCACAGCTCCCACAGATACGCAGTATTTT. Translating it yields CASSPTAPTDTQYF.

In this sample, this clonotype turned up many times. The chain carries TRBV11-2 and TRBJ1-5; no reliable D call. CDR1 and CDR2 (germline): SGHAT, FQNNGV. The CDR3 is 14 amino acids. V was cut by 1 base and J by 5 bases, with 9 bases left in between. CDR3 sequence (DNA): TGTGCCAGCAGCTTAGTCCAGGATGATCAGCCCCAGCATTTT. It yields the protein CASSLVQDDQPQHF.

This clonotype came up many times. The chain recombines TRBV20-1 with TRBJ1-2, with a tentative D call TRBD1 (6 bases). Trimming left V 0 bases short and J 4 bases short, with 12 bases between. The germline V gene has CDR1 DFQATT and CDR2 SNEGSKA (reference sequence). This CDR3 region has 14 residues. The CDR3 here is CSARDSRGGYGYTF. CDR3 sequence (DNA): TGCAGTGCTAGAGATAGTAGAGGGGGCTATGGCTACACCTTC.

This chain joins TRBV6-6 and TRBJ1-5; TRBD1 matches 9 bases. V gave up 6 bases and J gave up 6 bases; unmatched junction bases: 9. Looked up from germline, CDR1 is MNHNY and CDR2 is SVGAGI (reference sequence). This CDR3 spans 15 amino acids. CDR3 coding DNA: TGTGCCAGCAGGCTAACAGGGGGCGCCGGTCAGCCCCAGCATTTT. It is translated as CASRLTGGAGQPQHF.

This clonotype has only a few counts. The chain employs TRBV28 and TRBJ2-3; D is ambiguous. The germline V gene has CDR1 MDHEN and CDR2 SYDVKM. The CDR3 length is 12 residues. Trimming took 5 bases from V and 3 from J, leaving 6 bases between them. CDR3 sequence: CASSTSTDTQYF. The DNA of the CDR3 is TGTGCCAGCAGTACCTCAACAGATACGCAGTATTTT.

This clonotype was counted only a few times. This chain's CDR3 is CASSTAPYEQYF. The CDR3, as DNA: TGTGCCAGCAGTACGGCCCCATACGAGCAGTACTTC. The J gene is TRBJ2-7, the V gene TRBV6-2 or TRBV6-3; the D is unclear. Germline values: CDR1 MNHEY, CDR2 SVGEGT. Deletions cut 5 bases from V and 4 bases from J, with 9 bases between. The length of the CDR3 is 12 residues.

In its sample, this clonotype was seen many times. The rearrangement links TRBV14 to TRBJ2-1; 7 bases are shared with TRBD1. V shed 7 bases and J 10 bases; nucleotides not matched to a gene: 10. There are 13 residues in the CDR3. Germline V gives CDR1 SGHDN, CDR2 FVKESK. The CDR3 reads CASILTGTAEQFF. In DNA, the CDR3 is TGTGCCAGCATCCTAACCGGGACAGCGGAGCAGTTCTTC.

In this sample, this clonotype turned up many times. DNA for the CDR3: TGTGCCATCAGTCCTACTAGCGGGGGAAGGACCGGGGAGCTGTTTTTT. This sequence encodes CAISPTSGGRTGELFF. This rearrangement joins TRBV10-3 to TRBJ2-2, with TRBD2 matching 11 bases. This CDR3 region has 16 residues. Germline values: CDR1 ENHRY, CDR2 SYGVKD. The ends lost 5 bases at V and 5 bases at J; junction bases unmatched: 7.

The CDR3 coding sequence is TGTGCCAGCAGTTTAGTGGGGACAGGGGCCCACGAGCAGTACTTC. Its translation is CASSLVGTGAHEQYF. The chain combines TRBV28 with TRBJ2-7; 10 positions agree with TRBD1. V dropped 2 bases and J dropped 5; count of bases not matched to a gene: 6. The CDR3 has 15 residues. Looked up from germline, CDR1 is MDHEN and CDR2 is SYDVKM.

This clonotype has a handful of counts. This chain connects TRBV4-3 to TRBJ1-1; possibly TRBD1 for D (5 bases). CDR3 size: 13 residues. Per the germline V gene, CDR1 is LGHNA and CDR2 is YSLEER. V was trimmed by 0 bases and J by 7 bases, leaving 9 bases between them. CDR3: CASSQDRGDEAFF. CDR3 DNA sequence: TGCGCCAGCAGCCAAGATCGGGGGGATGAAGCTTTCTTT.

This chain joins TRBV5-8 and TRBJ1-2; D ambiguous. This CDR3 has 15 residues. Germline CDR1 is SGHTS and CDR2 is YDEGEE. V was shortened by 3 bases and J by 3 bases, with 15 bases between the two germline ends. The CDR3 protein is CASSYTTGSYYGYTF. The CDR3 nucleotides are TGTGCCAGCAGCTACACGACGGGATCCTACTATGGCTACACCTTC.

This clonotype was counted a few times. The chain uses TRBV7-9 and TRBJ2-7; D is possibly TRBD1 (6 bases). V lost 7 bases, J lost 5 bases, and 21 bases lay in between. The CDR3 length is 15 residues. Germline CDR1 SEHNR, CDR2 FQNEAQ (reference sequence). The CDR3 bases are TGTGCCAGCACCTTTTCGGTGGGGGCTGGCGACGAGCAGTACTTC. Amino acids: CASTFSVGAGDEQYF.

Here the CDR3 reads CASSLATGGHEQYF. CDR3 nucleotides: TGCGCCAGCAGCTTGGCGACAGGGGGTCACGAGCAGTACTTC. The chain has TRBV5-1 and TRBJ2-7, with 9 nucleotides matching TRBD1. The trim removed 0 bases at V and 5 bases at J, leaving 3 bases unmatched. Germline V lookup: CDR1 SGHRS, CDR2 YFSETQ. CDR3 size: 14 residues.

This clonotype has only a few counts. V gene TRBV12-3 or TRBV12-4 combines with J gene TRBJ1-5; D is unclear. This CDR3 is built from 13 residues. V was clipped by 6 bases and J by 1 base, with 7 bases between them. The CDR3 DNA sequence: TGTGCCAGCAGGAAAGACAGCAATCAGCCCCAGCATTTT. It is translated as CASRKDSNQPQHF.

This clonotype was recorded a few times. This chain links TRBV6-2 or TRBV6-3 with TRBJ2-5, with TRBD2 as a possible D gene (6 bases). Germline CDR1 is MNHEY and CDR2 is SVGEGT. CDR3 length equals 18 residues. The V and J ends lost 4 bases and 5 bases respectively, with 26 bases between them. CDR3 bases: TGTGCCAGCAGTTTTGACCCCGGGACTGCGGGGCCCGTGGAGACCCAGTACTTC. Translated: CASSFDPGTAGPVETQYF.

This clonotype showed up many times. The CDR3, as DNA: TGTGCCACCAGCAGCGGGCCTCCGAGTGAAGCTTTCTTT. Protein sequence: CATSSGPPSEAFF. This rearrangement joins TRBV15 to TRBJ1-1; unclear D gene. The germline V and J ends were trimmed by 3 bases and 7 bases, with 12 bases remaining between them. The germline V gene encodes CDR1 LNHNV and CDR2 YYDKDF (reference sequence). The CDR3 covers 13 residues.

The chain employs TRBV6-1 and TRBJ1-1; weak D call: TRBD1 (6 bases). The CDR3 spans 15 residues. V was shortened by 5 bases and J by 3 bases, with 16 bases between the two germline ends. CDR1 and CDR2 (germline): MNHNS, SASEGT. This CDR3 reads CASSRQADEDTEAFF. The CDR3 bases are TGTGCCAGCAGTAGACAGGCGGATGAGGACACTGAAGCTTTCTTT.

V is TRBV6-2 or TRBV6-3 and J is TRBJ1-5; TRBD1 is a possible D gene (6 bases). The CDR3 is made up of 15 amino acids. From germline, CDR1 is MNHEY and CDR2 SVGEGT. V was shortened by 8 bases and J by 4 bases, with 18 bases between the two germline ends. The CDR3 sequence is CASESTGRGNQPQHF. The CDR3 nucleotides read TGTGCCAGCGAGTCCACAGGGAGGGGGAATCAGCCCCAGCATTTT.

This clonotype was observed a handful of times. This chain links TRBV6-1 with TRBJ2-1; TRBD1 might be the D (6 bases). The germline gives CDR1 MNHNS, CDR2 SASEGT. The CDR3 totals 14 residues. V dropped 2 bases and J dropped 8 bases, with 13 bases sitting between them. CDR3 nucleotide sequence: TGTGCCAGCAGTGAATTAGGCAGGGGCTATGAGCAGTTCTTC. Amino acids: CASSELGRGYEQFF.

CDR3 DNA: TGCGCCAGCAGCCTGGACAGTGTGAAGAGCACTGAAGCTTTCTTT. Protein: CASSLDSVKSTEAFF. The chain links TRBV5-1 to TRBJ1-1, with D perhaps matching TRBD1 (6 bases). Germline CDR1 and CDR2: SGHRS and YFSETQ. The CDR3 length is 15 residues. V dropped 4 bases and J dropped 4 bases, with 17 bases sitting between them.

This clonotype was detected a few times. This sequence joins TRBV9 and TRBJ2-7, with 10 bases that match TRBD1. Trimming cost V 2 bases and J 4 bases; bases outside gene matches: 12. This CDR3 is 17 amino acids long. Germline values: CDR1 SGDLS, CDR2 YYNGEE. CDR3 in amino acids: CASSVGPGQGLMYEQYF. The CDR3 nucleotides read TGTGCCAGCAGCGTCGGCCCGGGACAGGGGTTAATGTACGAGCAGTACTTC. The variable domain in full, with the rest retrieved from reference TRBV9 and TRBJ2-7, is DSGVTQTPKHLITATGQRVTLRCSPRSGDLSVYWYQQSLDQGLQFLIQYYNGEERAKGNILERFSAQQFPDLHSELNLSSLELGDSALYFCASSVGPGQGLMYEQYFGPGTRLTVT.

This clonotype was seen more than once but under ten times. This chain connects TRBV2 to TRBJ2-2; D may be TRBD1 (6 bases). The germline gives CDR1 SNHLY, CDR2 FYNNEI. This CDR3 spans 15 amino acids. V lost 5 bases and J 7 bases, leaving 17 bases between the germline ends. The CDR3 nucleotides read TGTGCCAGCAGTTTGGAACAGGGTGACAACGGGGAGCTGTTTTTT. This encodes CASSLEQGDNGELFF.

The table lists this clonotype with a few counts. V gene TRBV20-1 combines with J gene TRBJ1-1; TRBD1 agrees at 7 bases. V dropped 6 bases and J dropped 11; count of bases not matched to a gene: 9. Germline assignment: CDR1 DFQATT and CDR2 SNEGSKA (reference sequence). This CDR3 has 11 residues. As DNA, the CDR3 is TGCAGTGCCACCAAAGGGACAGTTGCTTTCTTT. Translated, it gives CSATKGTVAFF.

The chain is built from TRBV4-2 and TRBJ1-3; TRBD1 matches at 7 bases. CDR1 is LGHNA, CDR2 YNFKEQ, per germline. V lost 3 bases to trimming and J lost 0 bases; unmatched junction nucleotides: 5. The CDR3 totals 16 residues. The CDR3 loop reads CASSHLQGISGNTIYF. DNA of the CDR3: TGTGCCAGCAGCCACCTACAGGGGATCTCTGGAAACACCATATATTTT.

This clonotype came up many times. The chain links TRBV18 to TRBJ1-4, with D hard to call. CDR1 is KGHSH, CDR2 LQKENI, per germline. V lost 4 bases to trimming and J lost 7 bases, with 10 bases between them. The CDR3 runs to 13 residues. CDR3 bases: TGTGCCAGCTCACAGGGTTGGTTTGAAAAACTGTTTTTT. This sequence encodes CASSQGWFEKLFF.

There are a few counts of this clonotype. The rearrangement uses TRBV7-8 and TRBJ2-3; a possible D gene is TRBD2 (6 bases). Trimming pared 4 bases from V and 6 bases from J, leaving 8 bases between. This CDR3 spans 12 amino acids. In germline, CDR1 is SGHVS, CDR2 FQNEAQ. CDR3 amino acids: CASSSRGDTQYF. In DNA, the CDR3 is TGTGCCAGCAGCTCACGGGGGGATACGCAGTATTTT.

In this sample, this clonotype turned up a few times. The V gene is TRBV7-6, the J gene TRBJ2-1; 7 positions agree with TRBD2. CDR3 length equals 14 residues. Germline-derived CDR1 and CDR2 are SGHVS and FNYEAQ. V shed 1 base and J 9 bases; nucleotides not matched to a gene: 6. CDR3 region: CASSLGGGSVEQFF. For the CDR3, the DNA is TGTGCCAGCAGCTTAGGCGGCGGGAGTGTTGAGCAGTTCTTC.